Presented here are 15 T cell receptor beta chains from one specimen sequenced in a study of blood T cell repertoires in COVID-19. The table came from immunoSEQ multiplex PCR; TCRdb's copy has only in-frame clones and leaves some out. The table lists about 230,000 clones, 81% of them singletons, with 7.5% to 9% in the top ten. The sequencing sample was made of peripheral blood. The receptors stem from a woman aged 80 or older with acute or convalescent COVID-19.

This clone was recorded a few times. CDR3 sequence (DNA): TGCGCCAGCAGCCCTGGACAGGGGGTCGGCTACACCTTC. Encoded protein: CASSPGQGVGYTF. This chain uses TRBV5-1 with TRBJ1-2; 10 positions agree with TRBD1. Trimming cost V 4 bases and J 8 bases; bases outside gene matches: 5. The CDR3 covers 13 residues. Germline V gives CDR1 SGHRS, CDR2 YFSETQ.

The genes are TRBV19 and TRBJ1-5; 9 nucleotides line up with TRBD1. J gave up 5 bases and V 10 bases, and 6 bases lay outside the gene matches. The CDR3 covers 13 residues. Germline CDR1 reads LNHDA; CDR2 reads SQIVND (reference sequence). CDR3 sequence reads: CATSDRGDQPQHF. The DNA for the CDR3 is TGTGCCACCTCGGACAGGGGTGATCAGCCCCAGCATTTT.

The chain recombines TRBV6-1 with TRBJ2-5, with TRBD1 as a possible D gene (5 bases). This CDR3 is 16 amino acids long. Germline lookup yields CDR1 MNHNS and CDR2 SASEGT. Trimming took off 2 bases at V and 1 base at J, with 14 bases between the two ends. The CDR3 here is CASSEMIGALQETQYF. The CDR3, as DNA: TGTGCCAGCAGTGAAATGATAGGGGCCCTCCAAGAGACCCAGTACTTC.

The count of this clone is one. This CDR3 is also generated by other DNA sequences in the sample. The chain links TRBV14 to TRBJ1-1; D not certain. The CDR3 has 13 residues. The germline gives CDR1 SGHDN, CDR2 FVKESK. The germline V and J ends were trimmed by 0 bases and 1 base, with 3 bases remaining between them. DNA of the CDR3: TGTGCCAGCAGCCAAGACCAGAACACTGAAGCTTTCTTT. Its protein is CASSQDQNTEAFF.

The chain carries TRBV6-5 and TRBJ1-1; TRBD1 matches 8 bases. The trim removed 6 bases at V and 12 bases at J, leaving 6 bases unmatched. This CDR3 is built from 11 residues. Germline-derived CDR1 and CDR2 are MNHEY and SVGAGI. The CDR3 bases are TGTGCCAGCAGCCGGACAGGGCAAACTTTCTTT. It translates to CASSRTGQTFF.

The V and J genes are TRBV6-5 and TRBJ2-5; D is ambiguous. The germline V gene has CDR1 MNHEY and CDR2 SVGAGI. V gave up 8 bases and J gave up 7 bases, with 8 bases separating them. There are 10 residues in the CDR3. CDR3 in amino acids: CASPVRTQYF. CDR3 in DNA: TGTGCCAGCCCCGTCAGGACCCAGTACTTC.

The chain carries TRBV14 and TRBJ2-7, with TRBD2 identical over 8 bases. The CDR3 has 16 residues. From germline, CDR1 is SGHDN and CDR2 FVKESK. V lost 2 bases to trimming and J lost 5 bases; unmatched junction nucleotides: 11. CDR3 sequence reads: CASSQRTSYFWNEQYF. CDR3 coding DNA: TGTGCCAGCAGCCAACGGACTAGCTACTTTTGGAACGAGCAGTACTTC.

The chain employs TRBV5-4 and TRBJ2-3; TRBD1 aligns across 12 bases. The CDR3 runs to 15 residues. The junction had 2 bases not matched to a gene; V was cut back by 4 bases and J by 2 bases. The germline V gene encodes CDR1 SGHNT and CDR2 YYREEE (reference sequence). CDR3 sequence (DNA): TGTGCCAGCAGCCCGGGACAGGGGGCCACAGATACGCAGTATTTT. It codes for CASSPGQGATDTQYF.

The rearrangement links TRBV19 to TRBJ1-1; D is ambiguous. The germline V gene has CDR1 LNHDA and CDR2 SQIVND (reference sequence). Trimming took 6 bases from V and 1 from J, leaving 6 bases between them. The CDR3 covers 12 residues. CDR3 in DNA: TGTGCCAGTAGGTACAGGAACACTGAAGCTTTCTTT. Translated, it gives CASRYRNTEAFF.

This rearrangement joins TRBV5-1 to TRBJ1-1; 7 bases fit TRBD1. Germline loops: CDR1 SGHRS, CDR2 YFSETQ. V shed 0 bases and J 4 bases; nucleotides not matched to a gene: 9. The CDR3 is made up of 16 amino acids. The CDR3 sequence: CASSLDSRQGATEAFF. For the CDR3, the DNA is TGCGCCAGCAGCTTGGACTCGCGACAGGGAGCCACTGAAGCTTTCTTT.

The CDR3 DNA reads TGTGCCACCAGCAGAGGCATGAGCGGAAGCACAGATACGCAGTATTTT. As protein: CATSRGMSGSTDTQYF. The chain uses TRBV15 and TRBJ2-3; tentative D call: TRBD2 (5 bases). V was clipped by 1 base and J by 0 bases, with 11 bases between them. Germline V gene data show CDR1 as LNHNV and CDR2 as YYDKDF (reference sequence). This CDR3 is 16 amino acids long.

V usage is TRBV3-1 (or the pseudogene TRBV3-2) and J usage is TRBJ2-2, with 10 positions matching TRBD2. This CDR3 spans 16 amino acids. After removal of 1 base from V and 6 bases from J, the junction contained 5 bases not matched to a gene. Germline V gene lookup returns CDR1 LGHDT and CDR2 YNNKEL (reference sequence). The CDR3: CASSQGGLATPGELFF. The CDR3 region has the DNA TGTGCCAGCAGCCAAGGGGGACTAGCGACCCCCGGGGAGCTGTTTTTT.

The chain employs TRBV25-1 and TRBJ1-2, with 10 positions matching TRBD1. After removal of 5 bases from V and 5 bases from J, the junction contained 8 bases not matched to a gene. The CDR3 runs to 15 residues. CDR1 is MGHDK and CDR2 is SYGVNS in the germline V gene. For the CDR3, the DNA is TGTGCCAGCAGTCCCGACAGGGGGCTGGGGTATGGCTACACCTTC. It encodes CASSPDRGLGYGYTF.

This rearrangement joins TRBV3-1 (or the pseudogene TRBV3-2) to TRBJ2-5; 8 bases are a match to TRBD1. This CDR3 spans 15 amino acids. Germline V gives CDR1 LGHDT, CDR2 YNNKEL (reference sequence). The V and J ends lost 4 bases and 0 bases, in that order; junction bases with no gene match: 4. The CDR3 DNA reads as TGTGCCAGCAGCCCCGGACAGGGCAACCAAGAGACCCAGTACTTC. Translation gives CASSPGQGNQETQYF.

This clone was recorded only once. The chain recombines TRBV27 with TRBJ1-1; TRBD1 is a possible D gene (5 bases). Germline CDR1 and CDR2: MNHEY and SMNVEV (reference sequence). V was pared by 2 bases and J by 4 bases, with 11 bases between. This CDR3 is 14 amino acids long. The CDR3 sequence is CASSLSAGFTEAFF. The CDR3 nucleotides read TGTGCCAGCAGTTTAAGTGCAGGGTTCACTGAAGCTTTCTTT.